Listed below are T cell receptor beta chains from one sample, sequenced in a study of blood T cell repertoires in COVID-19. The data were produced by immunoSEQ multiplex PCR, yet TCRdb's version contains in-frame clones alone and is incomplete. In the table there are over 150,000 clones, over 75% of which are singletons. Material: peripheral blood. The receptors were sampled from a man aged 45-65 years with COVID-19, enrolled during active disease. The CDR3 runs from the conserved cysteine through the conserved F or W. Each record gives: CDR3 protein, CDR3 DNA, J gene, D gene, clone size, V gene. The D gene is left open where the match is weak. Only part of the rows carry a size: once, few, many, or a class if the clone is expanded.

CDR3 protein: CASSLRSVGADSGNTIYF
CDR3 DNA: TGTGCCAGCTCACTCCGGAGCGTGGGGGCCGACTCTGGAAACACCATATATTTT
J gene: TRBJ1-3
D gene: NA
clone size: once
V gene: TRBV18

CDR3 protein: CASSTNGQEQETQYF
CDR3 DNA: TGTGCCAGCAGCACTAACGGACAGGAGCAAGAGACCCAGTACTTC
J gene: TRBJ2-5
D gene: TRBD1
clone size: NA
V gene: TRBV6-5

CDR3 protein: CASSQEGGGEYGYTF
CDR3 DNA: TGCGCCAGCAGCCAAGAAGGGGGGGGCGAATATGGCTACACCTTC
J gene: TRBJ1-2
D gene: NA
clone size: NA
V gene: TRBV4-3

CDR3 protein: CASSGTSGRDGELFF
CDR3 DNA: TGTGCCAGCAGCGGGACTAGCGGGAGGGACGGGGAGCTGTTTTTT
J gene: TRBJ2-2
D gene: TRBD2
clone size: NA
V gene: TRBV5-6

CDR3 protein: CASSVGGQSNTGELFF
CDR3 DNA: TGTGCCAGCAGCGTCGGGGGACAGAGCAACACCGGGGAGCTGTTTTTT
J gene: TRBJ2-2
D gene: NA
clone size: NA
V gene: TRBV7-2

CDR3 protein: CASSDKRGAFFEQYF
CDR3 DNA: TGTGCCAGCAGTGATAAGCGGGGTGCCTTCTTCGAGCAGTACTTC
J gene: TRBJ2-7
D gene: TRBD2
clone size: NA
V gene: TRBV6-1

CDR3 protein: CASSVGQNTEAFF
CDR3 DNA: TGTGCCAGCAGCGTGGGCCAGAACACTGAAGCTTTCTTT
J gene: TRBJ1-1
D gene: NA
clone size: NA
V gene: TRBV6-5

CDR3 protein: CASSVGHRGSYNEQFF
CDR3 DNA: TGTGCCAGCAGCGTAGGTCACAGGGGCTCCTACAATGAGCAGTTCTTC
J gene: TRBJ2-1
D gene: TRBD1
clone size: once
V gene: TRBV9

CDR3 protein: CSVDRGSTGELFF
CDR3 DNA: TGCAGCGTTGATAGGGGAAGCACCGGGGAGCTGTTTTTT
J gene: TRBJ2-2
D gene: NA
clone size: NA
V gene: TRBV29-1

CDR3 protein: CASSPLGGTGELFF
CDR3 DNA: TGTGCCAGCAGCCCCCTGGGGGGTACCGGGGAGCTGTTTTTT
J gene: TRBJ2-2
D gene: NA
clone size: NA
V gene: TRBV11-3

CDR3 protein: CASSPGTGQETQYF
CDR3 DNA: TGTGCCAGCTCACCAGGGACAGGTCAAGAGACCCAGTACTTC
J gene: TRBJ2-5
D gene: TRBD1
clone size: NA
V gene: TRBV18

CDR3 protein: CASTTSGGLAGELFF
CDR3 DNA: TGTGCCAGCACAACTAGCGGGGGGTTAGCCGGGGAGCTGTTTTTT
J gene: TRBJ2-2
D gene: TRBD2
clone size: NA
V gene: TRBV28

CDR3 protein: CASRGETGYNSPLHF
CDR3 DNA: TGTGCCAGCAGGGGGGAGACAGGCTATAATTCACCCCTCCACTTT
J gene: TRBJ1-6
D gene: NA
clone size: NA
V gene: TRBV7-9

CDR3 protein: CASSELPGNGNEKLFF
CDR3 DNA: TGTGCCAGCAGTGAGCTACCCGGGAATGGAAATGAAAAACTGTTTTTT
J gene: TRBJ1-4
D gene: NA
clone size: once
V gene: TRBV6-1

CDR3 protein: CASSLPGLAGGPETQYF
CDR3 DNA: TGTGCCAGCAGCCTCCCCGGACTAGCGGGGGGGCCTGAGACCCAGTACTTC
J gene: TRBJ2-5
D gene: TRBD2
clone size: once
V gene: TRBV2

CDR3 protein: CASSLGGQGGFVETQYF
CDR3 DNA: TGTGCCAGCAGCTTGGGAGGACAGGGGGGTTTTGTGGAGACCCAGTACTTC
J gene: TRBJ2-5
D gene: TRBD1
clone size: NA
V gene: TRBV5-6

CDR3 protein: CASSVGVGGYEQYF
CDR3 DNA: TGTGCCAGCAGCGTAGGTGTGGGGGGCTACGAGCAGTACTTC
J gene: TRBJ2-7
D gene: NA
clone size: NA
V gene: TRBV9

CDR3 protein: CASSLGLAVYTGELFF
CDR3 DNA: TGTGCCAGCAGCTTGGGGCTAGCGGTATACACCGGGGAGCTGTTTTTT
J gene: TRBJ2-2
D gene: TRBD2
clone size: NA
V gene: TRBV5-6

CDR3 protein: CASSQAAGSTEAFF
CDR3 DNA: TGTGCCAGCAGCCAAGCGGCAGGGTCCACTGAAGCTTTCTTT
J gene: TRBJ1-1
D gene: NA
clone size: NA
V gene: TRBV3-1/TRBV3-2

CDR3 protein: CASSPRAGASYEQYF
CDR3 DNA: TGTGCCAGCTCACCACGGGCGGGAGCGTCCTACGAGCAGTACTTC
J gene: TRBJ2-7
D gene: TRBD2
clone size: NA
V gene: TRBV18

CDR3 protein: CASSKETGGAFGANVLTF
CDR3 DNA: TGTGCCAGTAGCAAAGAGACAGGGGGCGCATTTGGGGCCAACGTCCTGACTTTC
J gene: TRBJ2-6
D gene: TRBD1
clone size: few
V gene: TRBV19

CDR3 protein: CASSLSGTLDEQFF
CDR3 DNA: TGTGCCAGCAGCTTATCAGGAACACTCGATGAGCAGTTCTTC
J gene: TRBJ2-1
D gene: NA
clone size: NA
V gene: TRBV7-9

CDR3 protein: CASSPGQNYGYTF
CDR3 DNA: TGTGCCAGCAGTCCGGGACAGAACTATGGCTACACCTTC
J gene: TRBJ1-2
D gene: TRBD1
clone size: NA
V gene: TRBV6-5

CDR3 protein: CASSLGAMGELFF
CDR3 DNA: TGTGCCAGCAGCTTAGGAGCGATGGGGGAGCTGTTTTTT
J gene: TRBJ2-2
D gene: NA
clone size: NA
V gene: TRBV7-3

CDR3 protein: CASSALAGDTDTQYF
CDR3 DNA: TGTGCCAGCAGCGCACTAGCGGGGGACACAGATACGCAGTATTTT
J gene: TRBJ2-3
D gene: TRBD2
clone size: NA
V gene: TRBV9

CDR3 protein: CASSISGGLTGELFF
CDR3 DNA: TGTGCCAGCAGCATTAGCGGGGGGTTAACCGGGGAGCTGTTTTTT
J gene: TRBJ2-2
D gene: TRBD2
clone size: NA
V gene: TRBV7-2